This T cell receptor (beta chain) was sequenced in a study of blood T cell repertoires in COVID-19. Deletions cut 2 bases from V and 4 bases from J, with 23 bases between. The germline gives CDR1 KGHSH, CDR2 LQKENI. This CDR3 region has 18 residues. Profiled with immunoSEQ multiplex PCR; TCRdb holds only in-frame clones, not every one. The table has around 260,000 clones, approximately 85% seen once; the top ten hold approximately 4.2%. The chain uses TRBV18 and TRBJ1-2, with D possibly TRBD1 on 6 matching bases. This clonotype was obtained from a young woman who had recovered from COVID-19. The sequenced sample consisted of PBMCs or T cells enriched from blood (not recorded which). The CDR3 coding sequence is TGTGCCAGCTCACCAGGCACGCGAACTGGACAGACCATCTATGGCTACACCTTC. It yields the protein CASSPGTRTGQTIYGYTF.